One and the same sample provided the 5 T cell receptor beta chains below, sequenced in a study of T-cell reconstitution after alpha-beta-depleted transplantation in children. Researchers prepared the TCRbeta library using unique molecular identifiers, the study reports. One entry per CDR3 protein, called by TCRdb with MiXCR from the PCR reads. The sample yields approximately 1,000,000 distinct CDR3 sequences, about 26% seen once. Sequenced here: PBMCs, mostly from graft donor cells, sampled 360 days after TCRalphabeta/CD19-depleted stem cell transplant. The receptors come from a boy younger than two who had a stem cell transplant for SCID, so the T cells may come from the graft donor.

In its sample, this clonotype was seen a few times. The rearrangement links TRBV28 to TRBJ2-7; D gene ambiguous. The germline V gene has CDR1 MDHEN and CDR2 SYDVKM. This CDR3 spans 14 amino acids. Deletions cut 6 bases from V and 2 bases from J, with 14 bases between. CDR3 in amino acids: CASRAPPGTYEQYF. Written as DNA, the CDR3 is TGTGCCAGCAGGGCCCCCCCGGGTACCTACGAGCAGTACTTC.

The chain is built from TRBV11-2 and TRBJ2-5, with 8 bases identical to TRBD1. The CDR3 length is 16 residues. The junction had 12 bases not matched to a gene; V was cut back by 0 bases and J by 9 bases. Germline values: CDR1 SGHAT, CDR2 FQNNGV. The CDR3 loop is CASSLEGTGPRKAQYF. The CDR3 DNA reads TGTGCCAGCAGCTTAGAAGGGACAGGCCCCCGCAAGGCCCAGTACTTC. Full variable domain (missing parts from reference TRBV11-2 and TRBJ2-5): EAGVAQSPRYKIIEKRQSVAFWCNPISGHATLYWYQQILGQGPKLLIQFQNNGVVDDSQLPKDRFSAERLKGVDSTLKIQPAKLEDSAVYLCASSLEGTGPRKAQYFGPGTRLLVL.

CDR3 coding DNA: TGCAGTGCTGGAACAGGACACCGCTACGAGCAGTACTTC. Translating it yields CSAGTGHRYEQYF. The J gene is TRBJ2-7, the V gene TRBV20-1, with D maybe TRBD1 (5 bases). The CDR3 sequence is 13 residues long. Germline CDR1 reads DFQATT; CDR2 reads SNEGSKA (reference sequence). Trimming removed 5 bases at V and 3 bases at J, with 14 bases between.

The J gene is TRBJ1-1, the V gene TRBV5-1; D possibly corresponds to TRBD1 (5 bases). Trimming stripped 4 bases from V and 0 bases from J, with 16 bases between. The CDR3 loop spans 16 amino acids. The germline gives CDR1 SGHRS, CDR2 YFSETQ. The CDR3 nucleotides are TGCGCCAGCAGCATGAGGTCGGGGCTCATGAACACTGAAGCTTTCTTT. Translated: CASSMRSGLMNTEAFF. Using reference TRBV5-1 and TRBJ1-1 for the parts outside the CDR3, the full variable domain is KAGVTQTPRYLIKTRGQQVTLSCSPISGHRSVSWYQQTPGQGLQFLFEYFSETQRNKGNFPGRFSGRQFSNSRSEMNVSTLELGDSALYLCASSMRSGLMNTEAFFGQGTRLTVV.

The V and J genes are TRBV27 and TRBJ2-7; D possibly corresponds to TRBD1 (5 bases). CDR3 length: 13 residues. Germline V gene lookup returns CDR1 MNHEY and CDR2 SMNVEV (reference sequence). Trimming removed 6 bases from V and 3 bases from J, with 12 bases in between. The CDR3 nucleotides read TGTGCCAGCAGCTCACAGGTATTCTACGAGCAGTACTTC. This translates into CASSSQVFYEQYF.